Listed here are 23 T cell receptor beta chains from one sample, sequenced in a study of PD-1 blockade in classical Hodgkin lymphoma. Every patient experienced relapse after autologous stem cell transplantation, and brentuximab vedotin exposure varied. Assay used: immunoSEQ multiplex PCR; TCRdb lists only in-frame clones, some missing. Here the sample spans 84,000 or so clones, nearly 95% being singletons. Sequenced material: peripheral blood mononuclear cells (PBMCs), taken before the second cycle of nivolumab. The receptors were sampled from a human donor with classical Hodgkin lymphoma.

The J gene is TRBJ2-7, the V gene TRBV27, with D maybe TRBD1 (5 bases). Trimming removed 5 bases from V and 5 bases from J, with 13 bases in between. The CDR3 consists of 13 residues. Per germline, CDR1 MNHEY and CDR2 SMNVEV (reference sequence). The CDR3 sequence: CASSPSWGNEQYF. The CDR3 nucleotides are TGTGCCAGCAGTCCGTCCTGGGGCAACGAGCAGTACTTC.

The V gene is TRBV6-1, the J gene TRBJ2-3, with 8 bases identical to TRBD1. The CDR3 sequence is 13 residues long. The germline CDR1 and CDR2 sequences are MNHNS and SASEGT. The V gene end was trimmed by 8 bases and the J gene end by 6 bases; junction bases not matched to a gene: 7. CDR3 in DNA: TGTGCCAGCGGACAGGGTCTCTTGGATACGCAGTATTTT. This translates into CASGQGLLDTQYF.

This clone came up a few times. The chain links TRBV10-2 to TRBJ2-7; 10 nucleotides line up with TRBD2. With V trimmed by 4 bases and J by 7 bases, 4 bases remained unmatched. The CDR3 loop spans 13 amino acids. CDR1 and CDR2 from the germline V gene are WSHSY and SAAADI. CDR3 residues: CASSALAGDEQYF. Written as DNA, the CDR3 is TGCGCCAGCAGTGCCCTAGCGGGAGATGAGCAGTACTTC.

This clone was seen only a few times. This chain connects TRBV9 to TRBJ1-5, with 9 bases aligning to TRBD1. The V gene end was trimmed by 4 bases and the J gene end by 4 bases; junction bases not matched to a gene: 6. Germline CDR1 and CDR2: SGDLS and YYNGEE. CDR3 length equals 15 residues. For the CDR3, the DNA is TGTGCCAGCAGCCCCGAAGACAGGGGGAATCAGCCCCAGCATTTT. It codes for CASSPEDRGNQPQHF.

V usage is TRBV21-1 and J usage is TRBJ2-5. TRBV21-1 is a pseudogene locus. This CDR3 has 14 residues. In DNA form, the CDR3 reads TGTGCCAGCAGCAAAGGGCGCCAGAGAGAGACCCAGTACTTC. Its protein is CASSKGRQRETQYF.

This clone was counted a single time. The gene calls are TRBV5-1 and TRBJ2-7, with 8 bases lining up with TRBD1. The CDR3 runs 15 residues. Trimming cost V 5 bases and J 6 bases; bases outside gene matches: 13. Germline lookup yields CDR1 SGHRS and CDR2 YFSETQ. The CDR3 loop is CASRETPTGAGEQYF. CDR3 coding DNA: TGCGCCAGCAGGGAGACCCCGACAGGGGCCGGCGAGCAGTACTTC.

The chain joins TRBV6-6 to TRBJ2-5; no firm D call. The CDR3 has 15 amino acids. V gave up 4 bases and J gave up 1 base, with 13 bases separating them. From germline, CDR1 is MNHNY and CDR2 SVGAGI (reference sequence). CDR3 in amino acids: CASSSRQWAQETQYF. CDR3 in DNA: TGTGCCAGCAGTTCACGTCAGTGGGCCCAAGAGACCCAGTACTTC.

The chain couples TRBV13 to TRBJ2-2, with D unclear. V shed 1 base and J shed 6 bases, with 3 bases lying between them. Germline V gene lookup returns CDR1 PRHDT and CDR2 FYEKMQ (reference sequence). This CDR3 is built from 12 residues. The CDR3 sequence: CASSLVSGELFF. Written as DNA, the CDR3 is TGTGCCAGCAGCTTAGTATCCGGGGAGCTGTTTTTT.

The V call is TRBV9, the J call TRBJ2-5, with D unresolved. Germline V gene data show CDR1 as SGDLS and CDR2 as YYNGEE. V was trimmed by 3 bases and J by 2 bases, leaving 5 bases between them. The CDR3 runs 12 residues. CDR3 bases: TGTGCCAGCAGCGAGTGGCAAGAGACCCAGTACTTC. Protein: CASSEWQETQYF.

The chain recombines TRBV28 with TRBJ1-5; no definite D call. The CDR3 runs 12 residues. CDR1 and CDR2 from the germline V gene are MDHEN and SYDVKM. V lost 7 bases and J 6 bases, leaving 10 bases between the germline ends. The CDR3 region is CASTLVGQPQHF. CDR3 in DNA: TGTGCCAGCACCCTGGTGGGTCAGCCCCAGCATTTT.

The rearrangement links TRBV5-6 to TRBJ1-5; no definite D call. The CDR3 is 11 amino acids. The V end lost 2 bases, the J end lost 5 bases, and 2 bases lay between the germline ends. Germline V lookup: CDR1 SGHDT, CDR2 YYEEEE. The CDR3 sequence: CASSFYQPQHF. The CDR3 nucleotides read TGTGCCAGCAGCTTCTATCAGCCCCAGCATTTT.

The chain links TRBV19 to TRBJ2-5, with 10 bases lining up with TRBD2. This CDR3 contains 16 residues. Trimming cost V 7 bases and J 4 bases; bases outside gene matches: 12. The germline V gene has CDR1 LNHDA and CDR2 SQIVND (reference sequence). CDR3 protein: CASNSDSGRALETQYF. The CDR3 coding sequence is TGTGCCAGTAACAGCGACAGCGGGAGGGCCCTAGAGACCCAGTACTTC. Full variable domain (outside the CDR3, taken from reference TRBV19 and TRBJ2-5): DGGITQSPKYLFRKEGQNVTLSCEQNLNHDAMYWYRQDPGQGLRLIYYSQIVNDFQKGDIAEGYSVSREKKESFPLTVTSAQKNPTAFYLCASNSDSGRALETQYFGPGTRLLVL.

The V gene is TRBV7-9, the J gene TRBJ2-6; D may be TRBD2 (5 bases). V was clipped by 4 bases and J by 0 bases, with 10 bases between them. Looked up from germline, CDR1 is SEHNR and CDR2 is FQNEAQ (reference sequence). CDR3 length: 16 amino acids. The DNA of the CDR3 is TGTGCCAGCAGCTCCTCTGGGAGCTCTGGGGCCAACGTCCTGACTTTC. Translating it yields CASSSSGSSGANVLTF. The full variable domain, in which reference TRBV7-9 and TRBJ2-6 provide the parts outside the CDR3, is DTGVSQNPRHKITKRGQNVTFRCDPISEHNRLYWYRQTLGQGPEFLTYFQNEAQLEKSRLLSDRFSAERPKGSFSTLEIQRTEQGDSAMYLCASSSSGSSGANVLTFGAGSRLTVL.

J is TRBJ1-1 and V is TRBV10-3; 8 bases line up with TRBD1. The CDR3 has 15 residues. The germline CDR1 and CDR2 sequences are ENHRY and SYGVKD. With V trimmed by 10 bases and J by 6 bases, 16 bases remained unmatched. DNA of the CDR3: TGTGCCACCCAGGGGGCACAGGGGAGAAAATCTGAAGCTTTCTTT. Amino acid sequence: CATQGAQGRKSEAFF.

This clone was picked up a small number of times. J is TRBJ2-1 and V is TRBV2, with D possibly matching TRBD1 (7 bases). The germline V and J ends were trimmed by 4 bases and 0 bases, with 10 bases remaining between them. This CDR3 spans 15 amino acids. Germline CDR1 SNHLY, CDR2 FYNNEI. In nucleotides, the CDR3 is TGTGCCAGCAGTGCAGGGGGGAGCTCCTACAATGAGCAGTTCTTC. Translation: CASSAGGSSYNEQFF.

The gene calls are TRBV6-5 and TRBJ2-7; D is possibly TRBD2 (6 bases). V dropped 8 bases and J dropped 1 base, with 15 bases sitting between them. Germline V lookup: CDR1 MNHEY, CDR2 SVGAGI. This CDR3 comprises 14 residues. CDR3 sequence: CASSGGWGSYEQYF. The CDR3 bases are TGTGCCAGCTCCGGGGGATGGGGTTCCTACGAGCAGTACTTC.

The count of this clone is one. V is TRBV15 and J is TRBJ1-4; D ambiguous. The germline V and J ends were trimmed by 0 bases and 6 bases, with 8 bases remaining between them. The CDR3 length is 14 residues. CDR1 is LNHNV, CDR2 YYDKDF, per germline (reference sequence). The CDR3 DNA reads TGTGCCACCAGCAGAGATTACAGCGATGAAAAACTGTTTTTT. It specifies CATSRDYSDEKLFF. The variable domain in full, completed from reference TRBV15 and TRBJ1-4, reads DAMVIQNPRYQVTQFGKPVTLSCSQTLNHNVMYWYQQKSSQAPKLLFHYYDKDFNNEADTPDNFQSRRPNTSFCFLDIRSPGLGDTAMYLCATSRDYSDEKLFFGSGTQLSVL.

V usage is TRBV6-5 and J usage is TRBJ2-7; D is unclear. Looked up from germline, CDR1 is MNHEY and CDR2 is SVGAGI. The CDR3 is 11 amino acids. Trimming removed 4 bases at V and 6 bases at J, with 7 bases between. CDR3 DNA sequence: TGTGCCAGCAGTTTGCAAGGCGAGCAGTACTTC. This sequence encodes CASSLQGEQYF.

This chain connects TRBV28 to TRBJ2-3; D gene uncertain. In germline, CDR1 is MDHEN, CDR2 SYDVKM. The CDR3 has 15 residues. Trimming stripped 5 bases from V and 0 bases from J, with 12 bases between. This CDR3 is CASSTPDGSTDTQYF. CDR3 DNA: TGTGCCAGCAGTACCCCGGACGGCAGCACAGATACGCAGTATTTT.

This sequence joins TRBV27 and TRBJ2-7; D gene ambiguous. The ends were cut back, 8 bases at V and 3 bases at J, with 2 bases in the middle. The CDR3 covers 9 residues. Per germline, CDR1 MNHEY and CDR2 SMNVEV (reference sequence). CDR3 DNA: TGTGCCAGCGGCTACGAGCAGTACTTC. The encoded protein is CASGYEQYF.

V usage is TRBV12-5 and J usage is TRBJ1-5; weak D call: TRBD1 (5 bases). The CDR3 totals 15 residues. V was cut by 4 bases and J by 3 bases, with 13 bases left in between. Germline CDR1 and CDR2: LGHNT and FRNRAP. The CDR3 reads CASGSGRLNNQPQHF. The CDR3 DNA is TGTGCTAGTGGTTCGGGACGGTTAAACAATCAGCCCCAGCATTTT.

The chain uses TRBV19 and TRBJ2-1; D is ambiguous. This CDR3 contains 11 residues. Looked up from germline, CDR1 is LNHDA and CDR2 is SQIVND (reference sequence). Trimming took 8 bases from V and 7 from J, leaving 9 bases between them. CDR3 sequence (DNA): TGTGCCAGTCAGGACCTGAATGAGCAGTTCTTC. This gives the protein CASQDLNEQFF. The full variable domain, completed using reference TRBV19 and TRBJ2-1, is DGGITQSPKYLFRKEGQNVTLSCEQNLNHDAMYWYRQDPGQGLRLIYYSQIVNDFQKGDIAEGYSVSREKKESFPLTVTSAQKNPTAFYLCASQDLNEQFFGPGTRLTVL.

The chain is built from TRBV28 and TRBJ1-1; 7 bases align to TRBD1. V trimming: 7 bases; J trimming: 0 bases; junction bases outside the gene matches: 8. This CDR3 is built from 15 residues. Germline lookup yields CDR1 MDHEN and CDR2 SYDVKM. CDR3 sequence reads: CASTMGGQMNTEAFF. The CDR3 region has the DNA TGTGCCAGCACCATGGGGGGACAGATGAACACTGAAGCTTTCTTT.